A selection of T cell receptor beta chains follows, all from one sample in a study of blood T cell repertoires in COVID-19. Generated by immunoSEQ multiplex PCR, the TCRdb table keeps only in-frame clones and is missing some. This sample carries around 270,000 clones, roughly 84% of them seen once, and the ten largest clones take approximately 1.5%. The material sequenced was peripheral blood. The receptors derive from a woman aged 40-49 years who had recovered from COVID-19. Both conserved end residues are part of each CDR3. D genes are given only for firm matches. Only some rows state a clone size, as once, few, many or a class for expanded clones.

clone size: .
V gene: TRBV19
D gene: TRBD1
J gene: TRBJ1-2
CDR3 protein: CATLGDSLPSGYTF
CDR3 DNA: TGTGCCACCCTCGGGGACAGCCTACCGAGTGGCTACACCTTC

clone size: .
V gene: TRBV7-9
D gene: .
J gene: TRBJ1-2
CDR3 protein: CASSLGSSTYGYTF
CDR3 DNA: TGTGCCAGCAGCTTGGGTAGCTCGACCTATGGCTACACCTTC

clone size: .
V gene: TRBV5-5
D gene: TRBD1
J gene: TRBJ1-1
CDR3 protein: CASSASPGQVEAFF
CDR3 DNA: TGTGCCAGCAGCGCCTCTCCGGGACAGGTTGAAGCTTTCTTT

clone size: few
V gene: TRBV18
D gene: .
J gene: TRBJ1-1
CDR3 protein: CASSPQSGWAAEAFF
CDR3 DNA: TGTGCCAGCTCACCGCAATCAGGGTGGGCCGCTGAAGCTTTCTTT

clone size: .
V gene: TRBV6-1
D gene: .
J gene: TRBJ1-5
CDR3 protein: CASSEVSGHLSNQPQHF
CDR3 DNA: TGTGCCAGCAGTGAAGTCTCGGGTCACCTAAGCAATCAGCCCCAGCATTTT

clone size: .
V gene: TRBV11-2
D gene: TRBD1
J gene: TRBJ1-4
CDR3 protein: CASSLGPGQGFEKLFF
CDR3 DNA: TGTGCCAGCAGCTTAGGCCCGGGACAGGGGTTTGAAAAACTGTTTTTT

clone size: many
V gene: TRBV6-5
D gene: TRBD1
J gene: TRBJ2-5
CDR3 protein: CASSYSGTGETQYF
CDR3 DNA: TGTGCCAGCAGTTACTCGGGGACAGGGGAGACCCAGTACTTC

clone size: .
V gene: TRBV5-1
D gene: .
J gene: TRBJ2-3
CDR3 protein: CASSSERIDNTDTQYF
CDR3 DNA: TGCGCCAGCAGCTCAGAGAGGATCGATAACACAGATACGCAGTATTTT

clone size: once
V gene: TRBV11-1
D gene: .
J gene: TRBJ2-3
CDR3 protein: CASSPRERTDTQYF
CDR3 DNA: TGTGCCAGCAGCCCACGTGAGCGCACAGATACGCAGTATTTT

clone size: .
V gene: TRBV6-5
D gene: .
J gene: TRBJ1-6
CDR3 protein: CASSRPGTTNSPLHF
CDR3 DNA: TGTGCCAGCAGTAGACCCGGGACAACTAATTCACCCCTCCACTTT

clone size: .
V gene: TRBV7-9
D gene: .
J gene: TRBJ1-1
CDR3 protein: CASSRDGGSEAFF
CDR3 DNA: TGTGCCAGCAGCCGGGACGGAGGGTCAGAAGCTTTCTTT

clone size: .
V gene: TRBV19
D gene: TRBD1
J gene: TRBJ1-2
CDR3 protein: CASSSTGDYGYTF
CDR3 DNA: TGTGCCAGTAGTTCAACAGGGGACTATGGCTACACCTTC

clone size: few
V gene: TRBV5-1
D gene: .
J gene: TRBJ2-1
CDR3 protein: CASSFNNEQFF
CDR3 DNA: TGCGCCAGCAGCTTCAACAATGAGCAGTTCTTC

clone size: .
V gene: TRBV12-3/TRBV12-4
D gene: .
J gene: TRBJ2-7
CDR3 protein: CASNLKGVYEQYF
CDR3 DNA: TGTGCCAGCAACCTAAAAGGGGTCTACGAGCAGTACTTC

clone size: .
V gene: TRBV9
D gene: .
J gene: TRBJ1-3
CDR3 protein: CASSVDGRSGNTIYF
CDR3 DNA: TGTGCCAGCAGCGTAGATGGGAGGTCCGGAAACACCATATATTTT

clone size: .
V gene: TRBV7-9
D gene: .
J gene: TRBJ1-1
CDR3 protein: CASSSHREQNTEAFF
CDR3 DNA: TGTGCCAGCAGCTCCCACAGGGAACAGAACACTGAAGCTTTCTTT

clone size: .
V gene: TRBV30
D gene: .
J gene: TRBJ1-6
CDR3 protein: CAWSVGAGNSPLHF
CDR3 DNA: TGTGCCTGGAGTGTGGGGGCCGGTAATTCACCCCTCCACTTT

clone size: .
V gene: TRBV19
D gene: .
J gene: TRBJ2-3
CDR3 protein: CASSRTGSTDTQYF
CDR3 DNA: TGTGCCAGTAGCCGGACGGGAAGCACAGATACGCAGTATTTT

clone size: .
V gene: TRBV28
D gene: .
J gene: TRBJ2-7
CDR3 protein: CASSFNRVATIYEQYF
CDR3 DNA: TGTGCCAGCAGTTTCAACAGGGTAGCCACGATCTACGAGCAGTACTTC

clone size: .
V gene: TRBV27
D gene: TRBD2
J gene: TRBJ2-7
CDR3 protein: CASSSPASGRSYEQYF
CDR3 DNA: TGTGCCAGCAGCTCCCCGGCTAGCGGGCGCTCCTACGAGCAGTACTTC

clone size: .
V gene: TRBV2
D gene: .
J gene: TRBJ1-1
CDR3 protein: CASSATTRNTEAFF
CDR3 DNA: TGTGCCAGCAGTGCAACGACAAGAAACACTGAAGCTTTCTTT

clone size: .
V gene: TRBV19
D gene: TRBD2
J gene: TRBJ2-4
CDR3 protein: CASSIGLQRGLAGLNENIQYF
CDR3 DNA: TGTGCCAGTAGTATAGGCCTCCAAAGGGGACTAGCGGGGTTAAACGAAAACATTCAGTACTTC

clone size: few
V gene: TRBV14
D gene: .
J gene: TRBJ2-7
CDR3 protein: CASSQASGGSYEQYF
CDR3 DNA: TGTGCCAGCAGCCAAGCGTCCGGGGGCTCCTACGAGCAGTACTTC

clone size: few
V gene: TRBV28
D gene: .
J gene: TRBJ1-5
CDR3 protein: CASQDSLNQPQHF
CDR3 DNA: TGTGCCAGCCAGGACAGTCTCAATCAGCCCCAGCATTTT

clone size: .
V gene: TRBV20-1
D gene: TRBD2
J gene: TRBJ2-5
CDR3 protein: CSASSGTSGETQYF
CDR3 DNA: TGCAGTGCTAGTTCCGGGACTAGTGGAGAGACCCAGTACTTC

clone size: .
V gene: TRBV27
D gene: .
J gene: TRBJ1-5
CDR3 protein: CASRSRESFSNQPQHF
CDR3 DNA: TGTGCCAGCAGGTCGAGGGAATCGTTTAGCAATCAGCCCCAGCATTTT

clone size: .
V gene: TRBV5-1
D gene: .
J gene: TRBJ2-1
CDR3 protein: CASSRPGTPDKSSYNEQFF
CDR3 DNA: TGCGCCAGCAGCCGACCCGGGACACCAGACAAGAGCTCCTACAATGAGCAGTTCTTC

clone size: .
V gene: TRBV6-5
D gene: TRBD2
J gene: TRBJ2-4
CDR3 protein: CASSSGLARNIQYF
CDR3 DNA: TGTGCCAGCAGTTCTGGACTAGCAAGAAACATTCAGTACTTC

clone size: once
V gene: TRBV7-9
D gene: .
J gene: TRBJ2-7
CDR3 protein: CASSFAQMREQYF
CDR3 DNA: TGTGCCAGCAGCTTTGCACAGATGCGCGAGCAGTACTTC

clone size: .
V gene: TRBV6-5
D gene: .
J gene: TRBJ2-5
CDR3 protein: CASRTRQGIETQYF
CDR3 DNA: TGTGCCAGCCGAACAAGGCAGGGCATAGAGACCCAGTACTTC

clone size: few
V gene: TRBV10-3
D gene: TRBD1
J gene: TRBJ1-2
CDR3 protein: CAIGDWDRGGGYTF
CDR3 DNA: TGTGCCATCGGAGATTGGGACAGGGGAGGTGGCTACACCTTC

clone size: .
V gene: TRBV15
D gene: .
J gene: TRBJ2-5
CDR3 protein: CATSHSRREETQYF
CDR3 DNA: TGTGCCACCAGCCACTCACGGCGGGAAGAGACCCAGTACTTC

clone size: .
V gene: TRBV3-1/TRBV3-2
D gene: .
J gene: TRBJ2-7
CDR3 protein: CASSQSGLEQYF
CDR3 DNA: TGTGCCAGCAGCCAAAGCGGTCTCGAGCAGTACTTC

clone size: .
V gene: TRBV15
D gene: TRBD2
J gene: TRBJ2-3
CDR3 protein: CATSRTGGSDTQYF
CDR3 DNA: TGTGCCACCAGCCGGACGGGGGGATCAGATACGCAGTATTTT

clone size: once
V gene: TRBV3-1/TRBV3-2
D gene: .
J gene: TRBJ1-5
CDR3 protein: CASSRQLNQPQHF
CDR3 DNA: TGTGCCAGCTCCCGACAGTTAAATCAGCCCCAGCATTTT

clone size: .
V gene: TRBV9
D gene: .
J gene: TRBJ2-1
CDR3 protein: CASSPRWGGPPEQFF
CDR3 DNA: TGTGCCAGCAGCCCCCGGTGGGGGGGCCCCCCTGAGCAGTTCTTC

clone size: .
V gene: TRBV5-1
D gene: TRBD2
J gene: TRBJ2-5
CDR3 protein: CASSTGTSRETQYF
CDR3 DNA: TGCGCCAGCAGCACAGGGACTAGCCGAGAGACCCAGTACTTC

clone size: .
V gene: TRBV6-5
D gene: TRBD1
J gene: TRBJ2-7
CDR3 protein: CASSNPGTGGNEQYF
CDR3 DNA: TGTGCCAGCAGTAATCCCGGGACAGGGGGCAACGAGCAGTACTTC

clone size: few
V gene: TRBV6-5
D gene: TRBD1
J gene: TRBJ1-2
CDR3 protein: CASSYVRTGGNYGYTF
CDR3 DNA: TGTGCCAGCAGTTACGTCAGGACAGGGGGGAACTATGGCTACACCTTC

clone size: once
V gene: TRBV28
D gene: .
J gene: TRBJ2-2
CDR3 protein: CASSKGDFRTGELFF
CDR3 DNA: TGTGCCAGCTCCAAAGGGGACTTCCGGACCGGGGAGCTGTTTTTT

clone size: .
V gene: TRBV28
D gene: .
J gene: TRBJ2-3
CDR3 protein: CASSLPLTGADTQYF
CDR3 DNA: TGTGCCAGCAGTTTACCCTTAACGGGTGCAGATACGCAGTATTTT

clone size: .
V gene: TRBV5-1
D gene: TRBD1
J gene: TRBJ1-1
CDR3 protein: CASSPHRGDTEAFF
CDR3 DNA: TGCGCCAGCAGCCCACACAGGGGGGACACTGAAGCTTTCTTT

clone size: .
V gene: TRBV24-1
D gene: TRBD1
J gene: TRBJ2-1
CDR3 protein: CATSDLGQGGYNEQFF
CDR3 DNA: TGTGCCACCAGTGATCTGGGACAGGGGGGCTACAATGAGCAGTTCTTC